A single sample is the source of the 21 T cell receptor beta chains below, sequenced in a study of cytomegalovirus exposure and HLA in healthy donors. Primers for the PCR totalled 60 Vbeta and 13 Jbeta. The protocol was immunoSEQ multiplex PCR, while the TCRdb copy is restricted to in-frame clones and leaves out a portion. The repertoire consists of roughly 180,000 clones, with about 80% occurring once and the leading ten covering around 1.9%. Sequenced sample: PBMCs. These receptors all stem from a woman aged 18-29 years in good health and CMV-seropositive.

The genes are TRBV9 and TRBJ2-7; 11 nucleotides match TRBD2. The CDR3 sequence is 13 residues long. In germline, CDR1 is SGDLS, CDR2 YYNGEE. V gave up 4 bases and J gave up 6 bases; unmatched junction bases: 3. This CDR3 is CASSTGLAGEQYV. CDR3 nucleotide sequence: TGTGCCAGCAGCACCGGACTAGCGGGCGAGCAGTACGTC.

This chain joins TRBV30 and TRBJ2-1; TRBD1 aligns across 7 bases. Germline assignment: CDR1 GTSNPN and CDR2 SVGIG (reference sequence). V lost 4 bases to trimming and J lost 4 bases; unmatched junction nucleotides: 4. The CDR3 runs 13 residues. The CDR3 nucleotides are TGTGCCTGGAATGCAGGGGGATACAATGAGCAGTTCTTC. As protein: CAWNAGGYNEQFF. Complete variable domain (other parts from reference TRBV30 and TRBJ2-1): SQTIHQWPATLVQPVGSPLSLECTVEGTSNPNLYWYRQAAGRGLQLLFYSVGIGQISSEVPQNLSASRPQDRQFILSSKKLLLSDSGFYLCAWNAGGYNEQFFGPGTRLTVL.

This chain links TRBV5-4 with TRBJ2-4; TRBD1 matches at 11 bases. This CDR3 contains 17 residues. The germline gives CDR1 SGHNT, CDR2 YYREEE (reference sequence). The V and J ends lost 0 bases and 1 base, in that order; junction bases with no gene match: 3. Written as DNA, the CDR3 is TGTGCCAGCAGCTTGGTGGGACAGGGGGTGGCCAAAAACATTCAGTACTTC. Its protein is CASSLVGQGVAKNIQYF. The full variable domain, rest sourced from reference TRBV5-4 and TRBJ2-4, is ETGVTQSPTHLIKTRGQQVTLRCSSQSGHNTVSWYQQALGQGPQFIFQYYREEENGRGNFPPRFSGLQFPNYSSELNVNALELDDSALYLCASSLVGQGVAKNIQYFGAGTRLSVL.

The chain has TRBV19 and TRBJ2-3; tentatively, D is TRBD1 (6 bases). Germline-derived CDR1 and CDR2 are LNHDA and SQIVND (reference sequence). The V end lost 5 bases, the J end lost 4 bases, and 16 bases lay between the germline ends. The CDR3 is 15 amino acids. The CDR3: CASSFYRDGADTQYF. For the CDR3, the DNA is TGTGCCAGTAGTTTCTACAGGGATGGGGCAGATACGCAGTATTTT.

A few counts support this clone. The chain joins TRBV5-4 to TRBJ1-2; 8 nucleotides agree with TRBD1. The CDR3 is made up of 15 amino acids. Trimming took 2 bases from V and 2 from J; bases not matched to a gene: 5. Germline V gives CDR1 SGHNT, CDR2 YYREEE (reference sequence). The CDR3 sequence: CASSFGQGSNYGYTF. For the CDR3, the DNA is TGTGCCAGCAGCTTCGGACAGGGATCGAACTATGGCTACACCTTC.

With respect to this clone: The same CDR3 also results from other DNA sequences found in this sample. The chain has TRBV5-1 and TRBJ1-1; D unclear. V lost 0 bases and J 5 bases, leaving 17 bases between the germline ends. CDR3 length: 16 amino acids. Germline loops: CDR1 SGHRS, CDR2 YFSETQ. The CDR3 bases are TGCGCCAGCAGCTTGGTTAGCATTAGTTCGGCGACTGAAGCTTTCTTT. It is translated as CASSLVSISSATEAFF.

This chain connects TRBV5-1 to TRBJ1-2; D unclear. The CDR3 is 12 residues long. V lost 5 bases, J lost 1 base, and 6 bases lay in between. Germline-derived CDR1 and CDR2 are SGHRS and YFSETQ. CDR3 DNA sequence: TGCGCCAGCAGGTTAGATAACTATGGCTACACCTTC. Its translation: CASRLDNYGYTF.

The chain uses TRBV28 and TRBJ2-7, with D possibly being TRBD1 (6 bases). Trimming left V 6 bases short and J 3 bases short, with 9 bases between. Germline CDR1 MDHEN, CDR2 SYDVKM. The CDR3 runs to 12 residues. CDR3 bases: TGTGCCAGCAGCGCACAGGGCTACGAGCAGTACTTC. It codes for CASSAQGYEQYF.

This chain connects TRBV7-2 to TRBJ2-3; perhaps TRBD2 as D (5 bases). The CDR3 extends over 15 amino acids. Germline lookup yields CDR1 SGHTA and CDR2 FQGNSA. The germline V and J ends were trimmed by 5 bases and 0 bases, with 12 bases remaining between them. The DNA of the CDR3 is TGTGCCAGCAGCCTTTTTCTAGCTAGCACAGATACGCAGTATTTT. Translated: CASSLFLASTDTQYF.

This rearrangement joins TRBV5-1 to TRBJ2-7; D call uncertain. The CDR3 has 14 residues. V lost 0 bases and J lost 1, with 8 bases in between. The germline V gene has CDR1 SGHRS and CDR2 YFSETQ. The CDR3 nucleotides read TGCGCCAGCAGCTTGGTCGCGGATTCCTACGAGCAGTACTTC. Its protein product is CASSLVADSYEQYF. The entire variable domain, with the rest obtained from reference TRBV5-1 and TRBJ2-7, is as follows: KAGVTQTPRYLIKTRGQQVTLSCSPISGHRSVSWYQQTPGQGLQFLFEYFSETQRNKGNFPGRFSGRQFSNSRSEMNVSTLELGDSALYLCASSLVADSYEQYFGPGTRLTVT.

The V call is TRBV10-3, the J call TRBJ2-1; 10 positions agree with TRBD2. Looked up from germline, CDR1 is ENHRY and CDR2 is SYGVKD. With V trimmed by 3 bases and J by 8 bases, 7 bases remained unmatched. This CDR3 contains 15 residues. The CDR3 loop is CAISESGGAGDEQFF. The CDR3 region has the DNA TGTGCCATCAGTGAAAGCGGGGGGGCTGGGGATGAGCAGTTCTTC.

In regard to this clone: Other DNA sequences of this sample code for an identical CDR3. The chain uses TRBV30 and TRBJ1-6; 8 nucleotides match TRBD1. Trimming cost V 3 bases and J 5 bases; bases outside gene matches: 3. Germline CDR1 GTSNPN, CDR2 SVGIG (reference sequence). The CDR3 runs to 14 residues. CDR3 in DNA: TGTGCCTGGAGCAAGGGACAGGATAATTCACCCCTCCACTTT. It encodes CAWSKGQDNSPLHF.

On this clone: With a much larger clone just one base away, this may be a read error. The V call is TRBV5-4, the J call TRBJ2-5; 13 nucleotides match TRBD2. This CDR3 is built from 15 residues. From germline, CDR1 is SGHNT and CDR2 YYREEE (reference sequence). J was trimmed by 4 bases and V by 1 base; bases with no gene match: 1. Written as DNA, the CDR3 is TGTGCCAGCAGCTTGACTAGCGGGGGGGGAGAGACCCAGTACTTC. Translation gives CASSLTSGGGETQYF.

This clone has just one count. Here the CDR3 reads CASSLGTVGNQPQHF. CDR3 in DNA: TGCGCCAGCAGCTTGGGGACAGTTGGTAATCAGCCCCAGCATTTT. V gene TRBV5-1 combines with J gene TRBJ1-5; possible D gene TRBD1, 6 bases. V was shortened by 0 bases and J by 4 bases, with 11 bases between the two germline ends. In germline, CDR1 is SGHRS, CDR2 YFSETQ. The CDR3 runs 15 residues. Based on the CDR3 plus reference TRBV5-1 and TRBJ1-5, the full variable domain is KAGVTQTPRYLIKTRGQQVTLSCSPISGHRSVSWYQQTPGQGLQFLFEYFSETQRNKGNFPGRFSGRQFSNSRSEMNVSTLELGDSALYLCASSLGTVGNQPQHFGDGTRLSIL.

V usage is TRBV2 and J usage is TRBJ2-2; TRBD1 matches 8 bases. Germline CDR1 is SNHLY and CDR2 is FYNNEI. The CDR3 sequence is 14 residues long. V shed 6 bases and J 6 bases; nucleotides not matched to a gene: 6. CDR3 sequence: CASRDTGGPGELFF. Written as DNA, the CDR3 is TGTGCCAGCAGGGACACAGGGGGACCCGGGGAGCTGTTTTTT.

The V and J genes are TRBV5-5 and TRBJ1-4; D unclear. Trimming shortened V by 3 bases and J by 0 bases, and 9 bases separated the two germline ends. The germline gives CDR1 SGHKS, CDR2 YYEKEE (reference sequence). This CDR3 is built from 15 residues. The CDR3 spells CASSSYSATNEKLFF. The CDR3 bases are TGTGCCAGCAGCTCCTACTCTGCAACTAATGAAAAACTGTTTTTT. Supplemented by reference TRBV5-5 and TRBJ1-4, the full variable domain reads DAGVTQSPTHLIKTRGQQVTLRCSPISGHKSVSWYQQVLGQGPQFIFQYYEKEERGRGNFPDRFSARQFPNYSSELNVNALLLGDSALYLCASSSYSATNEKLFFGSGTQLSVL.

This clone was seen only a few times. The chain uses TRBV18 and TRBJ2-5, with a tentative D call TRBD2 (5 bases). V was clipped by 6 bases and J by 2 bases, with 13 bases between them. The CDR3 totals 14 residues. The germline V gene encodes CDR1 KGHSH and CDR2 LQKENI. The CDR3 DNA is TGTGCCAGCTCCCCCGGGATCAGTCAAGAGACCCAGTACTTC. It translates to CASSPGISQETQYF. The whole variable domain, remainder taken from reference TRBV18 and TRBJ2-5, is NAGVMQNPRHLVRRRGQEARLRCSPMKGHSHVYWYRQLPEEGLKFMVYLQKENIIDESGMPKERFSAEFPKEGPSILRIQQVVRGDSAAYFCASSPGISQETQYFGPGTRLLVL.

The chain joins TRBV7-3 to TRBJ2-1, with 8 bases fitting TRBD1. The germline V gene encodes CDR1 SGHTA and CDR2 FQGTGA. This CDR3 is 15 amino acids long. V lost 1 base to trimming and J lost 3 bases; unmatched junction nucleotides: 2. The CDR3 DNA sequence: TGTGCCAGCAGCTTAATGACAGGGGACTACAATGAGCAGTTCTTC. As protein: CASSLMTGDYNEQFF.

This clone occurred once. The chain recombines TRBV5-1 with TRBJ2-7; D is possibly TRBD1 (7 bases). CDR1 is SGHRS and CDR2 is YFSETQ in the germline V gene. V was clipped by 4 bases and J by 4 bases, with 12 bases between them. This CDR3 contains 13 residues. CDR3 DNA sequence: TGCGCCAGCAGCCCCCAGGGGGGATACGAGCAGTACTTC. Amino acid sequence: CASSPQGGYEQYF.

This rearrangement joins TRBV15 to TRBJ2-3, with D unresolved. The length of the CDR3 is 14 residues. Trimming removed 1 base at V and 3 bases at J, with 8 bases between. CDR1 is LNHNV, CDR2 YYDKDF, per germline (reference sequence). The CDR3 sequence: CATSRGAGTDTQYF. The CDR3 DNA follows: TGTGCCACCAGCAGAGGAGCTGGTACAGATACGCAGTATTTT.

V is TRBV5-4 and J is TRBJ1-1; 8 positions agree with TRBD1. Germline V gene lookup returns CDR1 SGHNT and CDR2 YYREEE (reference sequence). After removal of 5 bases from V and 4 bases from J, the junction contained 4 bases not matched to a gene. This CDR3 has 13 residues. The CDR3 is CASRTTGGTEAFF. CDR3 nucleotides: TGTGCCAGCAGGACCACAGGGGGCACTGAAGCTTTCTTT.